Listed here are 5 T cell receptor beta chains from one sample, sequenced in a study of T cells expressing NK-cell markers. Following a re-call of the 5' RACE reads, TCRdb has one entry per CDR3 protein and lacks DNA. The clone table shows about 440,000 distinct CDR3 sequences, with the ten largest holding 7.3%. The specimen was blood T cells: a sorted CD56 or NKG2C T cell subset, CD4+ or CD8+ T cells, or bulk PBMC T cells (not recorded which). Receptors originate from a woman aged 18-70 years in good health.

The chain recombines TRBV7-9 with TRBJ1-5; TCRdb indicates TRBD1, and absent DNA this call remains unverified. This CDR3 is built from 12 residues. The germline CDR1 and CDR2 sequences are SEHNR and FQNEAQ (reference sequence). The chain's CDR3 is CASSLSTGLQHF.

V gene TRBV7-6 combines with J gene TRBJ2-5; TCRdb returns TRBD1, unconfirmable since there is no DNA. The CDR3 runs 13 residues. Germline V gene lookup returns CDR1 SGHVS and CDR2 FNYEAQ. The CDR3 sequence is CASSTDREETQYF.

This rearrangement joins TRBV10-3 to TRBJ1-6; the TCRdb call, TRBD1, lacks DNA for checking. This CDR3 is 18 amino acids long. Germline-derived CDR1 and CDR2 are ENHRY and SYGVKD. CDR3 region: CAISDPGVLSSYNSPLHF.

The CDR3 loop is CASSLTGITGELFF. V gene TRBV5-1 combines with J gene TRBJ2-2; lacking DNA, the TRBD1 call made by TCRdb goes unchecked. The germline gives CDR1 SGHRS, CDR2 YFSETQ. CDR3 length: 14 residues.

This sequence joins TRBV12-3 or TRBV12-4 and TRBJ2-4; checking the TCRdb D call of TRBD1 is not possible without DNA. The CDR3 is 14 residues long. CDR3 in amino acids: CASSPGTGKNIQYF.